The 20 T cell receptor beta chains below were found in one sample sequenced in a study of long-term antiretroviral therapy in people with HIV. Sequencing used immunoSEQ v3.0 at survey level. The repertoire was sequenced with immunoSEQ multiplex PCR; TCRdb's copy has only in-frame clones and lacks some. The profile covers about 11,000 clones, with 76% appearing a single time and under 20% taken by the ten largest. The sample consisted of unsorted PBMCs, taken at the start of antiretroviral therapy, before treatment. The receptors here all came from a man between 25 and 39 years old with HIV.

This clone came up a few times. CDR3 amino acids: CASSPRTIPTSGGQETQYF. The CDR3 DNA sequence: TGTGCCAGCTCACCACGAACCATTCCGACTAGCGGGGGCCAAGAGACCCAGTACTTC. This chain joins TRBV18 and TRBJ2-5, with TRBD2 matching over 12 bases. Trimming cost V 1 base and J 1 base; bases outside gene matches: 10. CDR1 and CDR2 (germline): KGHSH, LQKENI. The CDR3 totals 19 residues.

The CDR3 nucleotides read TGTGCCAGCAGCTTGGAGCGCTCCTACGAGCAGTACTTC. Translated: CASSLERSYEQYF. V usage is TRBV5-6 and J usage is TRBJ2-7; D not resolved. The germline gives CDR1 SGHDT, CDR2 YYEEEE. With 0 bases removed from V and 0 bases from J, the gap between germline ends came to 4 bases. The CDR3 has 13 amino acids.

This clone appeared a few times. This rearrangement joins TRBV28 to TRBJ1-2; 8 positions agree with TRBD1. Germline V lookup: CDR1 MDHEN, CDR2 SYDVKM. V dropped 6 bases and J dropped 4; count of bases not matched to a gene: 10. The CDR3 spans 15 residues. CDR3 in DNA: TGTGCCAGCAGGCAACAGGGGGAGAGGGCCTATGGCTACACCTTC. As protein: CASRQQGERAYGYTF.

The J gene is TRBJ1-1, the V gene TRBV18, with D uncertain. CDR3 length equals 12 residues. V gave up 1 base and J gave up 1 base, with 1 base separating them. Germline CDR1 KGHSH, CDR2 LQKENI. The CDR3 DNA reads TGTGCCAGCTCACCACAGAACACTGAAGCTTTCTTT. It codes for CASSPQNTEAFF.

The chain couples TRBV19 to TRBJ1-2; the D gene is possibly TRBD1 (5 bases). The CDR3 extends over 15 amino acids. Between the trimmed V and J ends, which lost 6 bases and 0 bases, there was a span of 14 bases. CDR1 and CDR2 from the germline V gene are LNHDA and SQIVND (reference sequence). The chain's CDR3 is CASSNVGQPNYGYTF. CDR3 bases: TGTGCCAGTAGCAATGTAGGACAACCTAACTATGGCTACACCTTC.

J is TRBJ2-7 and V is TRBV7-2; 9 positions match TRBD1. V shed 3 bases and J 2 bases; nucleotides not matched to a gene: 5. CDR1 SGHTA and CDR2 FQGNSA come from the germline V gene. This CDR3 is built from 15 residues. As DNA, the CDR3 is TGTGCCAGCAGCTTCGGACAGGGGCCCGCCTACGAGCAGTACTTC. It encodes CASSFGQGPAYEQYF.

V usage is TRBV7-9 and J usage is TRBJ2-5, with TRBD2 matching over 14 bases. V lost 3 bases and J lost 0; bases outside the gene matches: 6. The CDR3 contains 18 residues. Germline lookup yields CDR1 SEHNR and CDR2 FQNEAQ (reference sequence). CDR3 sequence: CASSFGTSGRPDQETQYF. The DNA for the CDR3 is TGTGCCAGCAGCTTCGGGACTAGCGGGAGACCGGACCAAGAGACCCAGTACTTC. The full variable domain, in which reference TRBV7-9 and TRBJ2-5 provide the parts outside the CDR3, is DTGVSQNPRHKITKRGQNVTFRCDPISEHNRLYWYRQTLGQGPEFLTYFQNEAQLEKSRLLSDRFSAERPKGSFSTLEIQRTEQGDSAMYLCASSFGTSGRPDQETQYFGPGTRLLVL.

The CDR3 loop is CASSLVAGGSYEQYF. The CDR3 coding sequence is TGTGCCAGCAGCTTGGTGGCAGGGGGATCCTACGAGCAGTACTTC. The chain combines TRBV5-6 with TRBJ2-7; TRBD1 matches 7 bases. Germline trimming cut 0 bases from V and 1 base from J; bases unmatched to any gene: 4. The CDR3 is 15 residues long. CDR1 is SGHDT and CDR2 is YYEEEE in the germline V gene.

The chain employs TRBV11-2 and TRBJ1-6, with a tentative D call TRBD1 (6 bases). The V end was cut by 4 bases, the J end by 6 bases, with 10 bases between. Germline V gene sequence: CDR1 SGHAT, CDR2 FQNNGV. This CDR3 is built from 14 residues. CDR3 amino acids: CASSSQGLNSPLHF. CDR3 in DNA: TGTGCCAGCAGCTCACAGGGTCTTAATTCACCCCTCCACTTT.

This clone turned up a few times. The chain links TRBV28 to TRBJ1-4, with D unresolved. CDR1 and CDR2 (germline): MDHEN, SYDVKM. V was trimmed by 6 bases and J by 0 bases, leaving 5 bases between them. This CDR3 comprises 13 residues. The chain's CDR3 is CASRRATNEKLFF. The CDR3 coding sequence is TGTGCCAGCAGGAGGGCAACTAATGAAAAACTGTTTTTT.

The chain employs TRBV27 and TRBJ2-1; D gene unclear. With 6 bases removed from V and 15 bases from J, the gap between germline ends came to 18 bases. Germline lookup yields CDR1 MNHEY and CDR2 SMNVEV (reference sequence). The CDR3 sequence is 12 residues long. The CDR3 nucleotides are TGTGCCAGCAGAACCCCTTACGGGCGACGGTTCTTC. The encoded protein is CASRTPYGRRFF.

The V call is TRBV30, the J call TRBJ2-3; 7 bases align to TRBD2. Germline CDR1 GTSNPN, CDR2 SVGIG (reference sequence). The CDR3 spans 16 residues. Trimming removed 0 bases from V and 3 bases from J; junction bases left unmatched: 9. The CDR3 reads CAWSVWGEGRTDTQYF. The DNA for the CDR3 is TGTGCCTGGAGTGTATGGGGGGAGGGCCGGACAGATACGCAGTATTTT. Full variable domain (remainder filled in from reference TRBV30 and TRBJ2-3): SQTIHQWPATLVQPVGSPLSLECTVEGTSNPNLYWYRQAAGRGLQLLFYSVGIGQISSEVPQNLSASRPQDRQFILSSKKLLLSDSGFYLCAWSVWGEGRTDTQYFGPGTRLTVL.

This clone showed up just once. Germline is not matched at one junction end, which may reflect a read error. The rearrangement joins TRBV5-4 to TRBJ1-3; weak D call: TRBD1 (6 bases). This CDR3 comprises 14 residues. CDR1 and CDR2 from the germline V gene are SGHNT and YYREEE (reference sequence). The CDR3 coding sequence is TGCGCCAGCAGCCCCGGACAGACTGGAAACACCATATATTTT. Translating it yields CASSPGQTGNTIYF.

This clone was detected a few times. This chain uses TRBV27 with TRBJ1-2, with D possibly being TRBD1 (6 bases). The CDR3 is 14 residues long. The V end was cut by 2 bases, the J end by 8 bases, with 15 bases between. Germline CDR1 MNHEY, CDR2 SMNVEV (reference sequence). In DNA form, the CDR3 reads TGTGCCAGCAGTTTAACAGGGACATTTAAGGGCTACACCTTC. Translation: CASSLTGTFKGYTF.

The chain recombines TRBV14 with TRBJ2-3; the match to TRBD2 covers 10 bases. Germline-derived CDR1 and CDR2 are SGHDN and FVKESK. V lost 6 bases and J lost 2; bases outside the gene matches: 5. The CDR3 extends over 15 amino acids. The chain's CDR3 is CASSDTSGTTDTQYF. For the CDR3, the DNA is TGTGCCAGCAGTGACACTAGCGGGACCACAGATACGCAGTATTTT.

For the CDR3, the DNA is TGTGCCAGCAGCTTACACCTAGCGGGGGTCTACAATGAGCAGTTCTTC. Encoded protein: CASSLHLAGVYNEQFF. This sequence joins TRBV7-2 and TRBJ2-1, with 10 bases matching TRBD2. With V trimmed by 2 bases and J by 3 bases, 4 bases remained unmatched. This CDR3 is built from 16 residues. CDR1 and CDR2 (germline): SGHTA, FQGNSA. Looking up the rest from reference TRBV7-2 and TRBJ2-1 gives the full variable domain: GAGVSQSPSNKVTEKGKDVELRCDPISGHTALYWYRQSLGQGLEFLIYFQGNSAPDKSGLPSDRFSAERTGGSVSTLTIQRTQQEDSAVYLCASSLHLAGVYNEQFFGPGTRLTVL.

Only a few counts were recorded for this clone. The CDR3 here is CSSQIQETQYF. The CDR3 nucleotides are TGCAGTTCTCAGATTCAAGAGACCCAGTACTTC. This chain joins TRBV20-1 and TRBJ2-5; unclear D gene. Germline V CDR1 and CDR2: DFQATT, SNEGSKA (reference sequence). CDR3 length equals 11 residues. Trimming pared 8 bases from V and 2 bases from J, leaving 9 bases between.

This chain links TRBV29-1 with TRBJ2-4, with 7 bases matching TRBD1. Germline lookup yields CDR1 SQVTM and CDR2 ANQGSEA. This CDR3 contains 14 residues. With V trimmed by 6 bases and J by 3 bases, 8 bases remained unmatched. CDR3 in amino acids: CSVRDSEYKNIQYF. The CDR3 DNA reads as TGCAGCGTCAGGGACAGCGAGTACAAAAACATTCAGTACTTC.

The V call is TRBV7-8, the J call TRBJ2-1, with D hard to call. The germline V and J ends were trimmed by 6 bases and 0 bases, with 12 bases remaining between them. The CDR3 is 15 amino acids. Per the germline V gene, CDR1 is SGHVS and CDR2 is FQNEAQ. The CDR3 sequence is CASRVGQSSYNEQFF. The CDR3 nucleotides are TGTGCCAGCAGAGTCGGTCAAAGCTCCTACAATGAGCAGTTCTTC.

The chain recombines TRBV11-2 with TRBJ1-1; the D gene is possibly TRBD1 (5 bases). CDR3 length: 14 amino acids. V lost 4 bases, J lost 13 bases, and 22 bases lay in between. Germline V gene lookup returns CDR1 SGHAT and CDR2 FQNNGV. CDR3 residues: CASSSDPLTGRLFF. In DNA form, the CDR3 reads TGTGCCAGCAGCTCCGACCCCCTTACAGGTCGTCTTTTCTTT.